These 12 T cell receptor beta chains were all obtained from the same sample, sequenced in a study of blood T cell repertoires in COVID-19. The protocol was immunoSEQ multiplex PCR, while the TCRdb copy is restricted to in-frame clones and leaves out a portion. The sample carries roughly 100,000 clones, approximately 83% recorded once. Sequencing input: peripheral blood. The receptor source for this set is an elderly woman with active or convalescent COVID-19.

This chain links TRBV5-6 with TRBJ1-6; possibly TRBD1 for D (5 bases). With 0 bases removed from V and 8 bases from J, the gap between germline ends came to 9 bases. The V gene's germline CDR1 is SGHDT and CDR2 YYEEEE. The CDR3 is made up of 14 amino acids. The CDR3 spells CASSLGREHSPLHF. The DNA for the CDR3 is TGTGCCAGCAGCTTGGGCAGGGAACATTCACCCCTCCACTTT.

This clone is a singleton in its sample. The rearrangement joins TRBV7-9 to TRBJ2-3; tentatively, D is TRBD1 (5 bases). Germline V gene sequence: CDR1 SEHNR, CDR2 FQNEAQ (reference sequence). Trimming took 5 bases from V and 2 from J, leaving 23 bases between them. This CDR3 contains 18 residues. The CDR3 bases are TGTGCCAGCAGCCATACGTGGACCGACAGAGCCAACACAGATACGCAGTATTTT. This sequence encodes CASSHTWTDRANTDTQYF. The complete variable domain, with remaining parts taken from reference TRBV7-9 and TRBJ2-3, reads DTGVSQNPRHKITKRGQNVTFRCDPISEHNRLYWYRQTLGQGPEFLTYFQNEAQLEKSRLLSDRFSAERPKGSFSTLEIQRTEQGDSAMYLCASSHTWTDRANTDTQYFGPGTRLTVL.

The chain combines TRBV18 with TRBJ2-2, with 10 bases that match TRBD1. With V trimmed by 3 bases and J by 0 bases, 1 base remained unmatched. The CDR3 has 16 amino acids. Germline V gene data show CDR1 as KGHSH and CDR2 as LQKENI. The CDR3 DNA follows: TGTGCCAGCTCACCGGGACAGGGGACGAACACCGGGGAGCTGTTTTTT. Translation: CASSPGQGTNTGELFF.

V usage is TRBV2 and J usage is TRBJ1-4; 8 bases are a match to TRBD1. In germline, CDR1 is SNHLY, CDR2 FYNNEI. V lost 5 bases to trimming and J lost 7 bases; unmatched junction nucleotides: 6. The CDR3 contains 14 residues. The DNA of the CDR3 is TGTGCCAGCAGTTACCGGACAGGGATTGAAAAACTGTTTTTT. It is translated as CASSYRTGIEKLFF.

The chain joins TRBV11-2 to TRBJ2-3; 11 positions agree with TRBD2. The CDR3 has 15 residues. V was pared by 3 bases and J by 4 bases, with 3 bases of the junction left unmatched. The germline CDR1 and CDR2 sequences are SGHAT and FQNNGV. CDR3 residues: CASSFFSGGADTQYF. CDR3 DNA sequence: TGTGCCAGCAGCTTTTTTAGCGGGGGGGCAGATACGCAGTATTTT.

This clone has only one observation. The chain uses TRBV28 and TRBJ2-4, with D possibly being TRBD2 (5 bases). The CDR3 length is 13 residues. Trimming cost V 6 bases and J 8 bases, with 14 bases left between them. CDR1 is MDHEN, CDR2 SYDVKM, per germline. This CDR3 is CASRRTDSYIQYF. CDR3 sequence (DNA): TGTGCCAGCAGACGGACTGATAGTTACATTCAGTACTTC. Full variable domain (missing parts from reference TRBV28 and TRBJ2-4): DVKVTQSSRYLVKRTGEKVFLECVQDMDHENMFWYRQDPGLGLRLIYFSYDVKMKEKGDIPEGYSVSREKKERFSLILESASTNQTSMYLCASRRTDSYIQYFGAGTRLSVL.

The V and J genes are TRBV4-2 and TRBJ2-2, with 8 bases fitting TRBD1. V lost 1 base, J lost 1 base, and 2 bases stayed unmatched. Germline V gene data show CDR1 as LGHNA and CDR2 as YNFKEQ. The CDR3 spans 16 residues. DNA of the CDR3: TGTGCCAGCAGCCAAGCGACAGGGGTGAACACCGGGGAGCTGTTTTTT. Its translation is CASSQATGVNTGELFF.

The chain links TRBV7-8 to TRBJ2-3; the D gene is possibly TRBD2 (6 bases). CDR3 size: 13 residues. Trimming stripped 8 bases from V and 1 base from J, with 10 bases between. Germline V CDR1 and CDR2: SGHVS, FQNEAQ. CDR3 in DNA: TGTGCCAGCGGAACGGGGGGCACAGATACGCAGTATTTT. Protein: CASGTGGTDTQYF.

V usage is TRBV7-9 and J usage is TRBJ1-6, with D uncertain. Germline loops: CDR1 SEHNR, CDR2 FQNEAQ (reference sequence). Trimming shortened V by 4 bases and J by 19 bases, and 17 bases separated the two germline ends. This CDR3 region has 12 residues. In DNA, the CDR3 is TGTGCCAGCAGCTCAGGCGGGGTCCCTTTTCACTTT. It encodes CASSSGGVPFHF.

This clone was observed once. V gene TRBV2 combines with J gene TRBJ2-3; possible D gene TRBD1, 5 bases. The V gene's germline CDR1 is SNHLY and CDR2 FYNNEI. Trimming took 7 bases from V and 2 from J, leaving 16 bases between them. The CDR3 extends over 15 amino acids. As DNA, the CDR3 is TGTGCCAGCATACCCCCGAGCAGGGTCACAGATACGCAGTATTTT. This sequence encodes CASIPPSRVTDTQYF.

The chain combines TRBV28 with TRBJ2-6; weak D call: TRBD1 (6 bases). Germline V gene sequence: CDR1 MDHEN, CDR2 SYDVKM. Trimming took off 5 bases at V and 1 base at J, with 15 bases between the two ends. The CDR3 is made up of 17 amino acids. The CDR3: CASSPQIRGSGANVLTF. The CDR3, as DNA: TGTGCCAGCAGTCCCCAGATCAGGGGTTCTGGGGCCAACGTCCTGACTTTC.

This chain uses TRBV27 with TRBJ1-2, with 9 bases that match TRBD1. Germline assignment: CDR1 MNHEY and CDR2 SMNVEV (reference sequence). There are 15 residues in the CDR3. J gave up 2 bases and V 4 bases, and 5 bases lay outside the gene matches. CDR3 in amino acids: CASSWDRATNYGYTF. The CDR3 nucleotides are TGTGCCAGCAGTTGGGACAGGGCTACCAACTATGGCTACACCTTC.